These T cell receptor beta chains were read from a single sample in a study of graft-versus-host responses after intestinal transplantation. Repertoires were generated with immunoSEQ multiplex PCR, while TCRdb's copy carries only in-frame clones and drops some. This table holds some 100,000 clones, around 90% found once. The antigens of these receptors remain unknown. The sequencing used unstimulated CD8+ T cells sorted from spleen or lymph node cells, collected before intestinal transplant. The receptors derive from a human donor who received an intestinal transplant. The CDR3 runs from the conserved cysteine through the conserved F or W. A D gene is named only where the DNA matches it firmly. Clone size appears in some rows only: once, few, many, or a class for an expanded clone.

abundance | d_gene | j_gene | v_gene | CDR3nt | CDR3aa
- | TRBD2 | TRBJ2-2 | TRBV19 | TGTGCCAGTAGTATCGTCGGGAGGGCTGGTACCGGGGAGCTGTTTTTT | CASSIVGRAGTGELFF
- | - | TRBJ2-5 | TRBV7-2 | TGTGCCAGCAGCTTAGTGTGGTACGAAGAGACCCAGTACTTC | CASSLVWYEETQYF
- | - | TRBJ2-7 | TRBV13 | TGTGCCAGCAGAAAAGGACCGAGTCAGCAGTACTTC | CASRKGPSQQYF
- | - | TRBJ1-2 | TRBV6-1 | TGTGCCAGCAGTCAAAACCCAGGGTCAGACTATGGCTACACCTTC | CASSQNPGSDYGYTF
- | TRBD2 | TRBJ2-7 | TRBV5-1 | TGCGCCAGCAGCCCCGGTTTCGGGGGGGGCGTAAAGGAGCAGTACTTC | CASSPGFGGGVKEQYF
- | TRBD1 | TRBJ2-7 | TRBV14 | TGTGCCAGCAGCCAAGAACGGGGACAGGGAGTTAGCTCCTACGAGCAGTACTTC | CASSQERGQGVSSYEQYF
- | TRBD1 | TRBJ1-1 | TRBV27 | TGTGCCAGCAGTTTGACAGGGGTTACTGAAGCTTTCTTT | CASSLTGVTEAFF
- | - | TRBJ1-1 | TRBV5-6 | TGTGCCAGCAGCCCCGAGTTGGGGATCACTGAAGCTTTCTTT | CASSPELGITEAFF
- | TRBD2 | TRBJ2-1 | TRBV7-9 | TGTGCCAGCAGCTCCTTAGGTAGCGGGGACTACAATGAGCAGTTCTTC | CASSSLGSGDYNEQFF
- | TRBD2 | TRBJ2-1 | TRBV5-6 | TGTGCCAGCAGCCACCCCTGGGGCGGGAGAGTAGGCAATGAGCAGTTCTTC | CASSHPWGGRVGNEQFF
- | TRBD1 | TRBJ1-3 | TRBV6-6 | TGTGCCAGCACCGAACAGGGGAGGACTGGAAACACCATATATTTT | CASTEQGRTGNTIYF
- | - | TRBJ1-1 | TRBV6-5 | TGTGCCAGCAGTTACGACAGGATACGTGGAGCTTTCTTT | CASSYDRIRGAFF
- | TRBD1 | TRBJ2-1 | TRBV11-2 | TGTGCCAGCAGCCAGTTACCATTTGGACAGGGCCCCTACAATGAGCAGTTCTTC | CASSQLPFGQGPYNEQFF
- | TRBD1 | TRBJ1-1 | TRBV7-6 | TGTGCCAGCAGCTCTACAGGGGGATTGAACACTGAAGCTTTCTTT | CASSSTGGLNTEAFF
once | TRBD2 | TRBJ2-1 | TRBV27 | TGTGCCAGCAGTCTTAGCGGGGACCTCCGGAATGAGCAGTTCTTC | CASSLSGDLRNEQFF
- | - | TRBJ1-3 | TRBV7-6 | TGTGCCAGCAGCTTAGGGCCCTGGGCTGGAAACACCATATATTTT | CASSLGPWAGNTIYF
- | TRBD1 | TRBJ2-7 | TRBV28 | TGTGCCAGCAGTGGCTGGGTAGGGGGCATCTCCTACGAGCAGTACTTC | CASSGWVGGISYEQYF
- | TRBD2 | TRBJ2-2 | TRBV7-9 | TGTGCCAGTGAAAGCGGGAGTGACACCGGGGAGCTGTTTTTT | CASESGSDTGELFF
- | TRBD1 | TRBJ1-1 | TRBV11-2 | TGTGCCAGCAGCTTGTTACAGGGGGCTGAAGCTTTCTTT | CASSLLQGAEAFF
- | TRBD2 | TRBJ2-5 | TRBV6-5 | TGTGCCAGCAGGGTTGCGGGGGGCCAAGAGACCCAGTACTTC | CASRVAGGQETQYF
- | TRBD2 | TRBJ2-1 | TRBV4-2 | TGTGCCAGCAGCCAAGATGGGGGACTAGCGGGAATCAATGAGCAGTTCTTC | CASSQDGGLAGINEQFF
- | TRBD1 | TRBJ2-7 | TRBV7-9 | TGTGCCAGCAGCTCCGACAGGGGGGCCTACGAGCAGTACTTC | CASSSDRGAYEQYF
- | TRBD2 | TRBJ2-7 | TRBV6-5 | TGTGCCAGCAGTTACGCGGCGGGAGGTATTTACGAGCAGTACTTC | CASSYAAGGIYEQYF
- | - | TRBJ1-2 | TRBV27 | TGTGCCAGCAGTTTCTGGGCAGGGGATCTAAGCTATGGCTACACCTTC | CASSFWAGDLSYGYTF
- | TRBD1 | TRBJ2-1 | TRBV29-1 | TGCAGCGTTGAATCCCGGGACAGGAGCTCCTACAATGAGCAGTTCTTC | CSVESRDRSSYNEQFF
- | TRBD1 | TRBJ2-7 | TRBV10-3 | TGTGCCATCAGTGACGGGACAGGGACGACAACCTACGAGCAGTACTTC | CAISDGTGTTTYEQYF
- | TRBD2 | TRBJ2-5 | TRBV18 | TGTGCCAGCTCACCACCGGTCGGGAGGGAGACCCAGTACTTC | CASSPPVGRETQYF
- | - | TRBJ2-3 | TRBV15 | TGTGCCACGGGTCAGGACCTGTCTCCCACAGATACGCAGTATTTT | CATGQDLSPTDTQYF
- | TRBD2 | TRBJ2-7 | TRBV27 | TGTGCCAGCAGTTCGACTAGCGGCTACGAGCAGTACTTC | CASSSTSGYEQYF
- | - | TRBJ2-2 | TRBV7-9 | TGTGCCAGCAGCTTAGGGGGGACCGGGGAGCTGTTTTTT | CASSLGGTGELFF
- | TRBD1 | TRBJ2-3 | TRBV29-1 | TGCAGCGTTGTCTGGTGGGACAGGCGTCGGGCAGATACGCAGTATTTT | CSVVWWDRRRADTQYF
- | TRBD2 | TRBJ2-7 | TRBV11-2 | TGTGCCAGCAGCTTCTGGACTAGTTTTGTGTACGAGCAGTACTTC | CASSFWTSFVYEQYF
- | TRBD1 | TRBJ1-4 | TRBV5-6 | TGTGCCAGCAGCTGGGGGACAGGGGGTGAAAAACTGTTTTTT | CASSWGTGGEKLFF
- | TRBD1 | TRBJ2-1 | TRBV4-1 | TGCGCCAGCAGCCGAGACAGGGGGCAGCACAATGAGCAGTTCTTC | CASSRDRGQHNEQFF
- | - | TRBJ1-4 | TRBV27 | TGTGCCAGCAGGCCCGGGACTTATCCTAATGAAAAACTGTTTTTT | CASRPGTYPNEKLFF
- | - | TRBJ2-2 | TRBV27 | TGTGCCAGCAGTCAGGATATCCCTAACACCGGGGAGCTGTTTTTT | CASSQDIPNTGELFF
- | - | TRBJ2-1 | TRBV11-1 | TGTGCCAGCAGATCCAAGGGCTACAATGAGCAGTTCTTC | CASRSKGYNEQFF
- | - | TRBJ1-1 | TRBV6-5 | TGTGCCAGCAAGAGGGGAGAGACTGAAGCTTTCTTT | CASKRGETEAFF
once | TRBD2 | TRBJ2-3 | TRBV28 | TGTGCCAGCACTACCCTCGGACTAGCGGGAGTAGAAGATACGCAGTATTTT | CASTTLGLAGVEDTQYF
- | - | TRBJ2-2 | TRBV6-4 | TGTGCCAGCAGTGACTCTGGCGGGGAGACCGGGGAGCTGTTTTTT | CASSDSGGETGELFF
- | - | TRBJ1-2 | TRBV2 | TGTGCCAGCAGTGAAATTGCCAGAGATGAGCCCTATGGCTACACCTTC | CASSEIARDEPYGYTF
- | - | TRBJ2-7 | TRBV29-1 | TGCAGCGTTGTCGGGGGGCAGGCAGCCTACGAGCAGTACTTC | CSVVGGQAAYEQYF
- | TRBD1 | TRBJ1-2 | TRBV29-1 | TGCAGCGCCGCCGGGACAGGGCACTATGGCTACACCTTC | CSAAGTGHYGYTF
- | TRBD2 | TRBJ2-1 | TRBV6-5 | TGTGCCAGCAGTTACGGGGCGGGAGGTAATGAGCAGTTCTTC | CASSYGAGGNEQFF
- | TRBD1 | TRBJ1-1 | TRBV14 | TGTGCCAGCAGCCCCCGACTCGGGACAGGGGGCGGTCGGACTGAAGCTTTCTTT | CASSPRLGTGGGRTEAFF
- | TRBD1 | TRBJ1-4 | TRBV19 | TGTGCCAGTAGTATTCTACAGGGGGCCATTAATGAAAAACTGTTTTTT | CASSILQGAINEKLFF
- | - | TRBJ2-7 | TRBV4-2 | TGTGCCAGCAGCCAAGAGGGGGCCTCCTACGAGCAGTACTTC | CASSQEGASYEQYF
- | - | TRBJ1-5 | TRBV27 | TGTGCCAGCAGTTTGGTAGGGAGCAATCAGCCCCAGCATTTT | CASSLVGSNQPQHF